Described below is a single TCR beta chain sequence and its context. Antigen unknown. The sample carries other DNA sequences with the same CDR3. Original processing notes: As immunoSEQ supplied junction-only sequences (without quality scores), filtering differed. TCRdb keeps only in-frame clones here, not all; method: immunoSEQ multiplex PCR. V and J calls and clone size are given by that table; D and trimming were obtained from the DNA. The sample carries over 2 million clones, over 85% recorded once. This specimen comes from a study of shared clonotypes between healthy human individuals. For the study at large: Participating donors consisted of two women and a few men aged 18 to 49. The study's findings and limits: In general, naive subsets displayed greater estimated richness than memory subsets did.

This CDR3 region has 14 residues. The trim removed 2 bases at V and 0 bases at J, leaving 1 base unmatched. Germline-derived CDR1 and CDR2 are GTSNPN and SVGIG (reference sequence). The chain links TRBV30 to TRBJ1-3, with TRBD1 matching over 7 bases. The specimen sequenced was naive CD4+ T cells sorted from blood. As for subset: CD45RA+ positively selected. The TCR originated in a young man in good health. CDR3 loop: CAWSRTGSGNTIYF. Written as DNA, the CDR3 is TGTGCCTGGAGTCGGACAGGCTCTGGAAACACCATATATTTT.